Below, 31 T cell receptor beta chains from the same sample are listed, as sequenced in a study of blood T cell repertoires in COVID-19. The data were produced by immunoSEQ multiplex PCR, yet TCRdb's version contains in-frame clones alone and is incomplete. The repertoire holds roughly 290,000 clones, with around 87% as singletons. Sequenced: peripheral blood. The receptors shown here come from a woman aged 50 to 60 who had recovered from COVID-19.

The chain is built from TRBV12-5 and TRBJ2-5, with a tentative D call TRBD2 (7 bases). Trimming stripped 7 bases from V and 7 bases from J, with 19 bases between. In germline, CDR1 is LGHNT, CDR2 FRNRAP. The CDR3 contains 14 residues. The CDR3 DNA follows: TGTGCTAGTGCCTTGGGGGCGGGAGCGAGGACCCAGTACTTC. Its protein is CASALGAGARTQYF.

The chain links TRBV6-6 to TRBJ2-3; 10 bases are a match to TRBD2. Germline V gene sequence: CDR1 MNHNY, CDR2 SVGAGI (reference sequence). The V and J ends lost 7 bases and 3 bases, in that order; junction bases with no gene match: 4. The CDR3 totals 14 residues. CDR3: CASKASGGTDTQYF. The CDR3 coding sequence is TGTGCCAGCAAAGCTAGCGGGGGAACAGATACGCAGTATTTT.

The chain couples TRBV18 to TRBJ2-1; TRBD2 agrees at 8 bases. The CDR3 runs to 16 residues. Per the germline V gene, CDR1 is KGHSH and CDR2 is LQKENI. The junction had 9 bases not matched to a gene; V was cut back by 1 base and J by 7 bases. CDR3 amino acids: CASSPLLVSGKNEQFF. CDR3 nucleotide sequence: TGTGCCAGCTCACCACTTTTGGTTAGCGGGAAGAATGAGCAGTTCTTC.

This chain joins TRBV27 and TRBJ1-2; 9 bases line up with TRBD1. The germline V gene has CDR1 MNHEY and CDR2 SMNVEV (reference sequence). The junction had 9 bases not matched to a gene; V was cut back by 6 bases and J by 7 bases. This CDR3 spans 14 amino acids. As DNA, the CDR3 is TGTGCCAGCAGAAGTCCCGGGACAGGGTTTGGCTACACCTTC. Encoded protein: CASRSPGTGFGYTF.

The chain employs TRBV5-6 and TRBJ1-5; TRBD1 agrees at 7 bases. The CDR3 contains 14 residues. The germline gives CDR1 SGHDT, CDR2 YYEEEE. After removal of 3 bases from V and 5 bases from J, the junction contained 5 bases not matched to a gene. In DNA, the CDR3 is TGTGCCAGCAGCTCGACAGGGTATCATCAGCCCCAGCATTTT. This gives the protein CASSSTGYHQPQHF.

The V gene is TRBV6-5, the J gene TRBJ2-1; weak D call: TRBD2 (6 bases). The V and J ends lost 10 bases and 2 bases respectively, with 12 bases between them. Per germline, CDR1 MNHEY and CDR2 SVGAGI. The CDR3 has 13 amino acids. CDR3 in amino acids: CATRGRPYNEQFF. Written as DNA, the CDR3 is TGTGCCACCCGGGGGAGACCCTACAATGAGCAGTTCTTC.

The genes are TRBV27 and TRBJ1-5; 7 nucleotides align to TRBD1. The V and J ends lost 3 bases and 4 bases, in that order; junction bases with no gene match: 3. This CDR3 is built from 14 residues. Germline loops: CDR1 MNHEY, CDR2 SMNVEV (reference sequence). Written as DNA, the CDR3 is TGTGCCAGCAGTTTCGGGACAGTAAATCAGCCCCAGCATTTT. This encodes CASSFGTVNQPQHF.

The chain joins TRBV27 to TRBJ1-2; 7 nucleotides match TRBD1. Germline V gene lookup returns CDR1 MNHEY and CDR2 SMNVEV (reference sequence). The CDR3 loop spans 15 amino acids. V shed 2 bases and J 5 bases; nucleotides not matched to a gene: 8. The CDR3 DNA follows: TGTGCCAGCAGTTTAACTCCCGGGACAGCGTATGGCTACACCTTC. As protein: CASSLTPGTAYGYTF.

V is TRBV7-9 and J is TRBJ2-7, with 7 nucleotides matching TRBD1. This CDR3 contains 13 residues. V lost 7 bases, J lost 3 bases, and 6 bases stayed unmatched. Germline CDR1 reads SEHNR; CDR2 reads FQNEAQ (reference sequence). This CDR3 reads CASTTTGVYEQYF. As DNA, the CDR3 is TGTGCCAGCACAACTACAGGGGTCTACGAGCAGTACTTC.

The chain is built from TRBV5-1 and TRBJ1-1, with unresolved D. This CDR3 region has 14 residues. Germline assignment: CDR1 SGHRS and CDR2 YFSETQ. V was trimmed by 4 bases and J by 0 bases, leaving 10 bases between them. The DNA of the CDR3 is TGCGCCAGCAGCGAACCGGGATTGAACACTGAAGCTTTCTTT. Translating gives CASSEPGLNTEAFF.

The V gene is TRBV27, the J gene TRBJ2-7; 8 bases agree with TRBD2. The ends lost 5 bases at V and 6 bases at J; junction bases unmatched: 12. The CDR3 sequence is 15 residues long. Germline lookup yields CDR1 MNHEY and CDR2 SMNVEV (reference sequence). CDR3 DNA sequence: TGTGCCAGCAGTCCGCGACTAGCGACGGGGCCCGAGCAGTACTTC. It yields the protein CASSPRLATGPEQYF.

The gene calls are TRBV9 and TRBJ2-7, with D possibly being TRBD2 (5 bases). Germline CDR1 reads SGDLS; CDR2 reads YYNGEE. V lost 4 bases and J 2 bases, leaving 13 bases between the germline ends. The CDR3 has 14 residues. The CDR3 reads CASSPRGRAYEQYF. The CDR3 DNA sequence: TGTGCCAGCAGCCCCCGGGGTAGGGCCTACGAGCAGTACTTC.

This chain joins TRBV11-1 and TRBJ1-5; no clear D. The V gene lost 2 bases and the J gene lost 3 bases, with 8 bases spanning the gap. Germline CDR1 SGHAT, CDR2 FQDESV (reference sequence). The CDR3 contains 14 residues. Here the CDR3 reads CASSLTGLNQPQHF. The CDR3 region has the DNA TGTGCCAGCAGCTTAACTGGGCTCAATCAGCCCCAGCATTTT.

The chain has TRBV4-1 and TRBJ2-1; no clear D gene. This CDR3 is 12 amino acids long. The germline V gene encodes CDR1 MGHRA and CDR2 YSYEKL. The ends were cut back, 1 base at V and 8 bases at J, with 6 bases in the middle. For the CDR3, the DNA is TGCGCCAGCAGCCAAGCAAGCGATGAGCAGTTCTTC. Amino acid sequence: CASSQASDEQFF.

CDR3 DNA: TGTGCCAGCAGTGCCGACAGCACCGTTCTTAGCTCCTATAATTCACCCCTCCACTTT. Protein sequence: CASSADSTVLSSYNSPLHF. The chain employs TRBV27 and TRBJ1-6; D may be TRBD1 (5 bases). This CDR3 is built from 19 residues. From germline, CDR1 is MNHEY and CDR2 SMNVEV (reference sequence). The V end was cut by 5 bases, the J end by 0 bases, with 20 bases between.

The chain carries TRBV20-1 and TRBJ2-3, with D tentatively TRBD2 (5 bases). The germline CDR1 and CDR2 sequences are DFQATT and SNEGSKA (reference sequence). There are 11 residues in the CDR3. The ends were cut back, 5 bases at V and 5 bases at J, with 8 bases in the middle. For the CDR3, the DNA is TGCAGTGCTGATCGGGGAGATACGCAGTATTTT. It specifies CSADRGDTQYF.

This clone was observed a few times. V usage is TRBV9 and J usage is TRBJ1-6, with TRBD1 identical over 7 bases. This CDR3 contains 16 residues. Unmatched junction bases numbered 12, after V lost 3 bases and J lost 9 bases. Germline V gene lookup returns CDR1 SGDLS and CDR2 YYNGEE. The CDR3 is CASSEETGLGGSPLHF. The CDR3 region has the DNA TGTGCCAGCAGCGAGGAGACAGGGCTAGGGGGTTCACCCCTCCACTTT.

This sequence joins TRBV19 and TRBJ2-7, with TRBD2 matching over 10 bases. Per germline, CDR1 LNHDA and CDR2 SQIVND (reference sequence). Germline trimming cut 1 base from V and 6 bases from J; bases unmatched to any gene: 6. The CDR3 spans 15 residues. CDR3 in DNA: TGTGCCAGTAGTATAGGGGCTAGCGGGAGTACCGAGCAGTACTTC. Its translation: CASSIGASGSTEQYF.

The V and J genes are TRBV7-2 and TRBJ1-1; D might be TRBD1 (6 bases). CDR3 length equals 14 residues. In germline, CDR1 is SGHTA, CDR2 FQGNSA. V shed 5 bases and J shed 3 bases, with 13 bases lying between them. DNA of the CDR3: TGTGCCAGCAGCATACAGGGTCAAGACACTGAAGCTTTCTTT. Translating gives CASSIQGQDTEAFF.

The rearrangement uses TRBV3-1 (or the pseudogene TRBV3-2) and TRBJ1-4; TRBD1 agrees at 9 bases. The germline CDR1 and CDR2 sequences are LGHDT and YNNKEL (reference sequence). The CDR3 runs 16 residues. After removal of 4 bases from V and 8 bases from J, the junction contained 11 bases not matched to a gene. The CDR3 sequence: CASSPSYTGGWEKLFF. The CDR3 nucleotides are TGTGCCAGCAGCCCATCCTATACAGGGGGCTGGGAAAAACTGTTTTTT.

The CDR3 DNA reads as TGTGCCATCAGTGACGGCCGGGGAGCCGAGACCCAGTACTTC. Protein: CAISDGRGAETQYF. This sequence joins TRBV10-3 and TRBJ2-5; D is perhaps TRBD2 (5 bases). The V gene lost 3 bases and the J gene lost 5 bases, with 13 bases spanning the gap. Germline V gene sequence: CDR1 ENHRY, CDR2 SYGVKD. CDR3 size: 14 residues.

The chain recombines TRBV6-2 or TRBV6-3 with TRBJ2-7, with D possibly TRBD1 on 6 matching bases. Germline-derived CDR1 and CDR2 are MNHEY and SVGEGT. V lost 2 bases and J lost 10, with 12 bases in between. The CDR3 spans 12 residues. The CDR3: CASSYTGQLQYF. DNA of the CDR3: TGTGCCAGCAGTTACACAGGGCAACTACAGTACTTC.

V gene TRBV24-1 combines with J gene TRBJ1-2; 9 bases align to TRBD1. Trimming removed 4 bases from V and 1 base from J; junction bases left unmatched: 3. Germline V gene lookup returns CDR1 KGHDR and CDR2 SFDVKD. This CDR3 is 15 amino acids long. The CDR3 sequence is CATSETGGSNYGYTF. The CDR3 bases are TGTGCCACCAGTGAAACAGGGGGCAGTAACTATGGCTACACCTTC.

The chain has TRBV3-1 (or the pseudogene TRBV3-2) and TRBJ1-1; tentative D call: TRBD1 (5 bases). The CDR3 runs 14 residues. V gave up 2 bases and J gave up 4 bases, with 11 bases separating them. Germline V CDR1 and CDR2: LGHDT, YNNKEL (reference sequence). CDR3 loop: CASSQIGVFTEAFF. For the CDR3, the DNA is TGTGCCAGCAGCCAAATAGGGGTTTTCACTGAAGCTTTCTTT.

This chain joins TRBV5-1 and TRBJ1-2, with unresolved D. This CDR3 contains 14 residues. V lost 2 bases and J 1 base, leaving 9 bases between the germline ends. Germline loops: CDR1 SGHRS, CDR2 YFSETQ. CDR3 region: CASSFSLDNYGYTF. The CDR3 DNA reads TGCGCCAGCAGCTTTAGCCTGGATAACTATGGCTACACCTTC.

This rearrangement joins TRBV28 to TRBJ2-5; D is unresolved. The V end lost 6 bases, the J end lost 6 bases, and 17 bases lay between the germline ends. CDR3 length: 14 residues. The germline V gene has CDR1 MDHEN and CDR2 SYDVKM. The CDR3 bases are TGTGCCAGCAGGGCGGAGATGGGTACGCAGACCCAGTACTTC. Translation: CASRAEMGTQTQYF.

The chain joins TRBV7-3 to TRBJ2-3, with 13 bases aligning to TRBD2. This CDR3 has 16 amino acids. The J segment lost 6 bases and the V segment lost 4 bases, leaving 7 bases of the junction unmatched. Germline CDR1 reads SGHTA; CDR2 reads FQGTGA. The CDR3 region has the DNA TGTGCCAGCAGCTCAGGACTAGCGGGAGCGTTGGATACGCAGTATTTT. As protein: CASSSGLAGALDTQYF.

The gene calls are TRBV4-1 and TRBJ1-2; the D is unclear. The germline V gene encodes CDR1 MGHRA and CDR2 YSYEKL. V lost 4 bases and J 7 bases, leaving 19 bases between the germline ends. The CDR3 runs 15 residues. The CDR3 spells CASSPRHERTGGYTF. The DNA of the CDR3 is TGCGCCAGCAGCCCCCGCCACGAGCGGACGGGTGGCTACACCTTC.

The chain has TRBV28 and TRBJ1-2, with unresolved D. The CDR3 sequence is 15 residues long. V lost 5 bases to trimming and J lost 3 bases, with 16 bases between them. The germline V gene encodes CDR1 MDHEN and CDR2 SYDVKM. CDR3: CASSGEGGSHYGYTF. CDR3 bases: TGTGCCAGCAGTGGCGAGGGTGGAAGCCACTATGGCTACACCTTC.

This clone was seen once. The chain joins TRBV4-3 to TRBJ1-6; no clear D gene. The CDR3 totals 16 residues. V gave up 0 bases and J gave up 3 bases, with 9 bases separating them. The germline V gene has CDR1 LGHNA and CDR2 YSLEER. CDR3 protein: CASSQEGGIYNSPLHF. The CDR3 DNA follows: TGCGCCAGCAGCCAAGAAGGCGGGATCTATAATTCACCCCTCCACTTT.

With regard to this clone: In the same sample, other DNA sequences code for this CDR3. The chain has TRBV28 and TRBJ1-6; the D is unclear. The CDR3 is 12 amino acids. In germline, CDR1 is MDHEN, CDR2 SYDVKM. V gave up 3 bases and J gave up 8 bases, with 5 bases separating them. As DNA, the CDR3 is TGTGCCAGCAGTTTGCAGGATTCACCCCTCCACTTT. Translating it yields CASSLQDSPLHF.